This T cell receptor (beta chain) was sequenced during a study of blood T cell repertoires in COVID-19 (dated by TCRdb to about 2020). Describing the broader study: Samples covering the acute and convalescent phases of COVID-19 were provided by collaborators in the United States, Italy and Spain. Nearly every sample came with metadata listing a de-identified subject ID, COVID-19 status, age in years and sex. The prospective study material was composed of cDNA or gDNA derived from T cells, B-cell-depleted T cells, or PBMCs. The dataset comprised deeply sampled blood TCRbeta repertoires from subjects exposed to, actively infected with, or recovered from COVID-19. The repertoires were released in a freely available public database intended as a resource for research on the immune response to SARS-CoV-2. The samples were drawn from two sources: the first 160 participants of the ongoing ImmuneRACE study, and about 1,300 subjects contributed by 6 global collaborators. Where available, HLA class I and class II types were taken from metadata supplied by the sample provider and were not determined by assay-based typing. Overall study outcomes, separate from this receptor: Clinical and demographic metadata were provided uncurated, with the amount varying by source and participant.

This clone has a single count. It lacks a known antigen. Within one base of it there is no much larger clone, and no base qualities were kept. CDR1 and CDR2 are read off the germline V gene as SNHLY and FYNNEI. From cysteine to phenylalanine, the CDR3 is 11 amino acids long. Of all the DNA, just the CDR3 is kept, 33 bases in frame from base 1. The junction carries 14 bases between V and J, which are trimmed by 11 bases and 7 bases respectively. The immunoSEQ Assay, a bias-controlled multiplex PCR, was used to amplify TCRbeta CDR3 regions from genomic DNA. Under the source paper's analysis protocol: Within the assay, amplification of reference gene primers was used to estimate how many nucleated cells each sample contained. To quantify the absolute abundance of each unique TCRbeta CDR3 rearrangement, sequence reads were collapsed and filtered. For each sample, productive Simpson clonality was calculated by taking the square root of Simpson's diversity index across productive rearrangements. The source is immuneACCESS, and TCRdb retained only in-frame sequences with V and J called. Part of the clones is not carried over; for the studies checked, unresolved V genes explain less than half of this, and the remainder is unexplained. That table gives V, J and clone size, and the DNA gave D and trimming. Counted in this sample were over 130,000 clones; roughly 80% of them appeared once. The ten largest clonotypes hold around 9.5% of the sample.

Collaborating institutions collected whole blood in K2EDTA tubes following their own protocols. Collaborator samples were shipped for TCRbeta analysis as frozen whole blood, isolated PBMCs, or DNA extracted from either sample type. The sequence is built from TRBV2 and TRBJ1-2; the D region possibly corresponds to TRBD1 (5 bases align). This sequence originates from a woman in her 50s with active or convalescent COVID-19. What was sequenced was peripheral blood. The DNA sequence reads TGTGCCTGGCACGGGGGGGGTGGCTACACCTTC. The encoded protein is CAWHGGGGYTF.